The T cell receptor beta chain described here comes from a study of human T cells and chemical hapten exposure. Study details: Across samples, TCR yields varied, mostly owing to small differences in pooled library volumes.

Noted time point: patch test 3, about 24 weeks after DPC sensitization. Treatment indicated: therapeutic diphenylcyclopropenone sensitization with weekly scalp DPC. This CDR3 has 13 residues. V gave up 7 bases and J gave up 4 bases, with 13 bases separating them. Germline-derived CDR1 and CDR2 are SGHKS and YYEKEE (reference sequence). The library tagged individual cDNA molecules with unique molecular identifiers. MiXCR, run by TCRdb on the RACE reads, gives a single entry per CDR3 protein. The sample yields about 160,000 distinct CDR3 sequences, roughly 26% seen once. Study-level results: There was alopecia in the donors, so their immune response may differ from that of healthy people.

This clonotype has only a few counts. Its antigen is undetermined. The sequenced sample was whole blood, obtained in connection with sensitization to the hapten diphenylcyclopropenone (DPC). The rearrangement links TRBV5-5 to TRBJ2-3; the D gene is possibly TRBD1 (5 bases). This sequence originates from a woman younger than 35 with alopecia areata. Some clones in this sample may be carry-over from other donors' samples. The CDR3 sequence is CASDTGLPDTQYF. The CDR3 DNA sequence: TGTGCCAGCGATACAGGCCTCCCAGATACGCAGTATTTT. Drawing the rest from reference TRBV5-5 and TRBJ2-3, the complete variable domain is DAGVTQSPTHLIKTRGQQVTLRCSPISGHKSVSWYQQVLGQGPQFIFQYYEKEERGRGNFPDRFSARQFPNYSSELNVNALLLGDSALYLCASDTGLPDTQYFGPGTRLTVL.